This section outlines one TCR beta chain sequence together with its context. The antigen is unknown. The data were produced by immunoSEQ multiplex PCR, yet TCRdb's version contains in-frame clones alone and is incomplete. The profile covers some 66,000 clones, with over 85% appearing a single time and approximately 11% taken by the ten largest. The sample originates from a study of Tregs in tolerant kidney transplant recipients. In the study overall: Mixed chimerism was transient after nonmyeloablative marrow transplants from related graft donors. General observations from the study: Tregs expanded with activated donor B cells seemed most donor-specific. Antigen-driven expansion was suggested because donor-specific Tregs expanded more than all Tregs in tolerant patients.

Trimming removed 3 bases at V and 0 bases at J, with 11 bases between. The CDR3 loop spans 15 amino acids. CDR1 and CDR2 from the germline V gene are SGDLS and YYNGEE. CD4+CD25+CD127- Tregs, CD4+CD25- non-Tregs, CD4 and CD8 cells were sorted. The sample here was CD8+ T cells from blood, taken before the transplant. The receptor's source is a human donor who received a combined kidney and bone marrow transplant. V usage is TRBV9 and J usage is TRBJ2-3; D possibly corresponds to TRBD1 (5 bases). The CDR3 is CASSETETSTDTQYF. The DNA of the CDR3 is TGTGCCAGCAGCGAGACAGAAACTAGCACAGATACGCAGTATTTT.